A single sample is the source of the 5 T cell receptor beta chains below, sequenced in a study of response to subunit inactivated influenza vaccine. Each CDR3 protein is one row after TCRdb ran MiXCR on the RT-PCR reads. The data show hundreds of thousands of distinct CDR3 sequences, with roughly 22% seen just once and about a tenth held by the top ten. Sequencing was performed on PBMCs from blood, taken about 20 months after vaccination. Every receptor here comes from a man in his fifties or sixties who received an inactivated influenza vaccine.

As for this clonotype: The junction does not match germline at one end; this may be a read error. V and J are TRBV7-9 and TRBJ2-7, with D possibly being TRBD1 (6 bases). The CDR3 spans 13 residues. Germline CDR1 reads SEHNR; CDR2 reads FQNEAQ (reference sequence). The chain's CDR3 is CASSLEWTVGPLF. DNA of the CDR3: TGTGCCAGCAGCTTGGAATGGACAGTCGGCCCTCTATTC.

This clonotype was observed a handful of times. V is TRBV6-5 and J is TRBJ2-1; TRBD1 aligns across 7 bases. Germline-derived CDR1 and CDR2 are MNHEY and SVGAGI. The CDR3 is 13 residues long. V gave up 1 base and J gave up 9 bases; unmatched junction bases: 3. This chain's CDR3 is CASSYYRGVEQFF. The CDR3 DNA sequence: TGTGCCAGCAGTTACTACAGGGGTGTTGAGCAGTTCTTC.

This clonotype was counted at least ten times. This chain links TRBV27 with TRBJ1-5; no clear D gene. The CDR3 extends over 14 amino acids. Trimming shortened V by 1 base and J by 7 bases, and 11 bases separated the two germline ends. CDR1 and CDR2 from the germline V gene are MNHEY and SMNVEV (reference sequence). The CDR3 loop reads CASSLWPGGQPQHF. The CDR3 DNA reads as TGTGCCAGCAGTTTATGGCCGGGAGGCCAGCCCCAGCATTTT.

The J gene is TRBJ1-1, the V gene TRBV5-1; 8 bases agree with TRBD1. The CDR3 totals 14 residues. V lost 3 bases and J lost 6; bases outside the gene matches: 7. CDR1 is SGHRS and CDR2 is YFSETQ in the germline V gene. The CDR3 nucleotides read TGCGCCAGCAGCTCTCCGGACAGGGTATCTGAAGCTTTCTTT. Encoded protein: CASSSPDRVSEAFF.

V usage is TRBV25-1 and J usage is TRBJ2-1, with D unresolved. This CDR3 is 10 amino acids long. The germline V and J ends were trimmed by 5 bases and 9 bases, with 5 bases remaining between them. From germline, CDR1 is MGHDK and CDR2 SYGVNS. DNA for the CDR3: TGTGCCAGCAGTTTGGGTGAGCAGTTCTTC. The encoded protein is CASSLGEQFF.